A few counts support the clone carrying this T cell receptor beta chain. Its antigen is unidentified. These data are taken from a study of post-analysis software for immune sequencing data. Study-wide findings and caveats: A handful of TRBV segments occurring more often in patients than controls included TRBV5-6, TRBV5-1 and TRBV20-1.

This CDR3 contains 16 residues. V lost 6 bases to trimming and J lost 1 base, with 16 bases between them. cDNA libraries of TCR beta carried unique molecular identifiers. TCRdb passed the PCR reads through MiXCR, listing each CDR3 protein once. Here the sample spans about 560,000 distinct CDR3 sequences, roughly two fifths being singletons. The clonotype originates from a girl aged 5-17 years with multiple sclerosis. This chain connects TRBV12-3 or TRBV12-4 to TRBJ2-1; D not certain. The sequencing input was blood. The CDR3 DNA reads TGTGCCAGCAGCCCCTCCTGGCGAAGTTCCTACAATGAGCAGTTCTTC. Its translation is CASSPSWRSSYNEQFF.